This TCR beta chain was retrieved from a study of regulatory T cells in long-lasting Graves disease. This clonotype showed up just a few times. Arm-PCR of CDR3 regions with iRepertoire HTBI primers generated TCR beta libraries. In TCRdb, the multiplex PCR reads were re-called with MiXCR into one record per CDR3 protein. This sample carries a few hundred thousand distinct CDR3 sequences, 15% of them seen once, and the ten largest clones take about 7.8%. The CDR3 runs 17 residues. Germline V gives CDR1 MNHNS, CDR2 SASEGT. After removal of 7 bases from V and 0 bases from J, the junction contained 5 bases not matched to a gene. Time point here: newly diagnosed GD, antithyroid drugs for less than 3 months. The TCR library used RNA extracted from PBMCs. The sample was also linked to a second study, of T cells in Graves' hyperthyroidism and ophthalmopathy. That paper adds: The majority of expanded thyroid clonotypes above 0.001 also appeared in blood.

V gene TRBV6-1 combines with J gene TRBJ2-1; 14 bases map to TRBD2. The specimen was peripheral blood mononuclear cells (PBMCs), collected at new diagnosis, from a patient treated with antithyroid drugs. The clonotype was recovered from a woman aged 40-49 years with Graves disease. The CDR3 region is CASTPGLAGDSYNEQFF. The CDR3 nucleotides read TGTGCCAGCACCCCGGGACTAGCGGGGGACTCCTACAATGAGCAGTTCTTC.